A selection of T cell receptor beta chains follows, all from one sample in a study of shared T cell receptors in the human thymus. Sequenced by immunoSEQ multiplex PCR; TCRdb stores in-frame clones only, minus some. Of hundreds of thousands of clones in the sample, about 87% were seen once. A further study also used this sample, focusing on human thymus T cells.

Sequences were obtained from thymocytes. The source of these receptors is a boy in the first two years of life with a congenital heart defect. Both conserved end residues are part of each CDR3.

v_gene,j_gene,CDR3aa
TRBV14,TRBJ2-1,CASSQGQSSYNEQFF
TRBV4-3,TRBJ1-6,CASSQAGGGTYYNSPLHF
TRBV29-1,TRBJ2-5,CSVEAGETQYF
TRBV11-2,TRBJ2-7,CASSSSRSPGEQYF
TRBV9,TRBJ1-2,CASSVGNRPNYGYTF
TRBV27,TRBJ2-1,CASSLLRGTSGRKVNNEQFF
TRBV19,TRBJ1-5,CASSIDFSREGNQPQHF
TRBV5-1,NA,CASSRTTSGEYEQYF
TRBV5-4,TRBJ2-7,CASSLGQGEDYEQYF
TRBV28,TRBJ1-2,CASGRGYTF
TRBV9,TRBJ2-1,CASSVASVSGDPNEQFF
TRBV27,TRBJ2-7,CASSHRNPGQGWYEQYF
TRBV2,TRBJ2-5,CASKMDREETQYF
TRBV6-6,TRBJ2-7,CASSYRDRVSYEQYF
TRBV7-9,TRBJ2-1,CASSLTGPPVF
TRBV27,TRBJ2-5,CASSRTRSLMETQYF
TRBV6-5,TRBJ2-1,CASSYQYEQFF
TRBV7-9,TRBJ2-1,CASSPHREISYNEQFF
TRBV28,TRBJ2-1,CASRLTSGPHNEQFF
TRBV9,TRBJ2-5,CASSVGVSLGPQETQYF
TRBV18,TRBJ2-7,CASSLQPSGSHLSYEQYF
TRBV4-3,TRBJ2-3,CASSQARTAKRSTDTQYF
TRBV5-1,TRBJ2-4,CASSLARSSGAKNIQYF
TRBV28,TRBJ1-6,CASRFRDRYSYNSPLHF
TRBV7-2,TRBJ1-6,CASSPSRGSYNSPLHF
TRBV7-9,TRBJ2-1,CASSLATGQGTSYNEQFF
TRBV7-9,TRBJ1-2,CASSLQGIDFNYGYTF
TRBV14,TRBJ2-2,CASSQVRGFQPGELFF
TRBV4-3,TRBJ1-2,CASSQDQKGTTGAAYRNYGYTF
TRBV4-1,TRBJ2-2,CASSQVSSPRRVFTGELFF
TRBV5-6,TRBJ1-5,CASSPYREPQPQHF
TRBV9,TRBJ1-1,CASSVAGSNTEAFF
TRBV7-2,TRBJ2-7,CASSSPLAGDSYEQYF
TRBV7-8,TRBJ2-7,CASSQKRTLEQYF
TRBV2,TRBJ2-3,CASGGAFTDTQYF
TRBV27,TRBJ2-1,CASSMGNKILAGVGDEQFF
TRBV7-2,TRBJ1-3,CASSLRSRGQSGNTIYF
TRBV4-3,TRBJ1-4,CASSQDVEETHPTNEKLFF
TRBV5-1,TRBJ2-5,CASSLDLGAIQETQYF
TRBV13,TRBJ2-1,CASSPLTRARSYNEQFF
TRBV5-1,TRBJ2-3,CASSLGPGSDTQYF
TRBV6-1,TRBJ1-6,CASSDPTGDGSPLHF
TRBV4-1,TRBJ1-1,CASSQVGEQNTEAFF
TRBV4-1,TRBJ1-4,CASSGWGQGEEKLFF
TRBV5-6,TRBJ1-3,CASSLGLTGNTIYF
TRBV29-1,TRBJ2-3,CSVSRDRGDTQYF
TRBV4-1,TRBJ1-2,CASSPAWTAAFYGYTF
TRBV29-1,TRBJ2-5,CSAYLAGATSLEGTQYF
TRBV6-1,TRBJ2-3,CASSPLVGGFSYF
TRBV28,TRBJ1-4,CASTRRTLRGEKLFF
TRBV4-3,TRBJ1-1,CASSQAPEMNTEAFF
TRBV9,TRBJ2-3,CASSTGLAGPYTDTQYF
TRBV25-1,TRBJ2-7,CASSPHNPPGLHSYEQYF
TRBV5-1,TRBJ2-7,CASSLYRVGYEQYF
TRBV15,TRBJ1-6,CATSRDVGGVDSPLHF